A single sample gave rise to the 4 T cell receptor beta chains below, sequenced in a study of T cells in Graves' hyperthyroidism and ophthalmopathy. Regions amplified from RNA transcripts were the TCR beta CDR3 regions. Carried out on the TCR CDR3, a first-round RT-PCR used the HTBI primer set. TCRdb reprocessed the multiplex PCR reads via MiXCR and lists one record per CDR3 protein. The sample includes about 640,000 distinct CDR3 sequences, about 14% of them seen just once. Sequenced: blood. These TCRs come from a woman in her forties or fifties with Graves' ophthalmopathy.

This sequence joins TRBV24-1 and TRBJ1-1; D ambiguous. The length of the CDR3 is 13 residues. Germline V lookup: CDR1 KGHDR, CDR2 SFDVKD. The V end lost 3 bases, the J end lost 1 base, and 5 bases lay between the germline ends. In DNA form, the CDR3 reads TGTGCCACCAGTGATAACCAGAACACTGAAGCTTTCTTT. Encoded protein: CATSDNQNTEAFF.

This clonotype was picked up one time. CDR3 nucleotides: TGCGCCAGCAGCTTGGTGGGACTAGGCTTTTCCAATGAGCAGTTCTTC. Translated, it gives CASSLVGLGFSNEQFF. The J gene is TRBJ2-1, the V gene TRBV5-1; TRBD2 agrees at 8 bases. Germline assignment: CDR1 SGHRS and CDR2 YFSETQ. The CDR3 contains 16 residues. With V trimmed by 0 bases and J by 6 bases, 8 bases remained unmatched.

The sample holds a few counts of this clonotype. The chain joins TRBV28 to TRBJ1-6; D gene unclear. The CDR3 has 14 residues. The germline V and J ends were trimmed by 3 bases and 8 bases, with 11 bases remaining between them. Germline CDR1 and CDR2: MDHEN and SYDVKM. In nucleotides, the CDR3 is TGTGCCAGCAGTTTTTTGGGGTTGGATTCACCCCTCCACTTT. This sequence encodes CASSFLGLDSPLHF.

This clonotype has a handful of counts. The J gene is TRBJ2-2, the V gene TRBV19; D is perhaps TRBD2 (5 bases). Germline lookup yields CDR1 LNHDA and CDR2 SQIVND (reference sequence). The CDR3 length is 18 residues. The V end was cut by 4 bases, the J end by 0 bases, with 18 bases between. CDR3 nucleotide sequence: TGTGCCAGTAGTACCCAAACCCCGGGGAAGCCGAACACCGGGGAGCTGTTTTTT. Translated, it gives CASSTQTPGKPNTGELFF. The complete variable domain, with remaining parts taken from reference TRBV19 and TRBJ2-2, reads DGGITQSPKYLFRKEGQNVTLSCEQNLNHDAMYWYRQDPGQGLRLIYYSQIVNDFQKGDIAEGYSVSREKKESFPLTVTSAQKNPTAFYLCASSTQTPGKPNTGELFFGEGSRLTVL.